The 27 T cell receptor beta chains below were found in one sample sequenced in a study of monozygotic twins with inflammatory bowel disease. With the 5' RACE reads reprocessed, TCRdb shows one record per CDR3 protein and no DNA. The table for this sample gives approximately 330,000 distinct CDR3 sequences. The specimen sequenced was blood. The source is a human donor with ulcerative colitis or Crohn's disease, or a healthy co-twin of an affected twin (not recorded which).

This rearrangement joins TRBV4-3 to TRBJ1-5; TCRdb's D gene call, TRBD1, goes unchecked for lack of DNA. The germline gives CDR1 LGHNA, CDR2 YSLEER. The CDR3 extends over 15 amino acids. CDR3 in amino acids: CASSQDRGFGQPQHF.

The chain combines TRBV20-1 with TRBJ2-6. Germline V gene data show CDR1 as DFQATT and CDR2 as SNEGSKA (reference sequence). The CDR3 spans 14 residues. The CDR3: CSAAWGSGANVLTF.

The rearrangement joins TRBV28 to TRBJ2-4; TCRdb selects TRBD2, and the lack of DNA leaves this call unchecked. This CDR3 has 17 amino acids. Per the germline V gene, CDR1 is MDHEN and CDR2 is SYDVKM. CDR3 sequence reads: CASGHPGLAVTKNIQYF.

V and J are TRBV5-8 and TRBJ1-1; TCRdb lists TRBD1, though no DNA is available to test this call. This CDR3 contains 16 residues. Germline CDR1 is SGHTS and CDR2 is YDEGEE. The CDR3 loop is CASSTVQTGVFTEAFF.

CDR3 amino acids: CSVAGRMLRETQYF. The chain combines TRBV29-1 with TRBJ2-5; the D call from TCRdb, TRBD1, cannot be confirmed without DNA. Germline V gene sequence: CDR1 SQVTM, CDR2 ANQGSEA. The CDR3 has 14 residues.

V gene TRBV5-1 combines with J gene TRBJ1-2. CDR1 and CDR2 (germline): SGHRS, YFSETQ. The CDR3 consists of 15 residues. The CDR3 region is CASSLRSDSNYGYTF.

The rearrangement links TRBV27 to TRBJ2-7; with no DNA, the TCRdb D assignment of TRBD1 cannot be verified. The germline V gene has CDR1 MNHEY and CDR2 SMNVEV (reference sequence). The CDR3 extends over 13 amino acids. CDR3 sequence: CASSLQGSYEQYF.

The chain combines TRBV28 with TRBJ2-1. The CDR3 has 14 amino acids. The germline gives CDR1 MDHEN, CDR2 SYDVKM. The CDR3 protein is CASSSPPSYNEQFF.

This chain links TRBV11-2 with TRBJ2-7; TCRdb designates TRBD1, a call that cannot be tested without DNA. Looked up from germline, CDR1 is SGHAT and CDR2 is FQNNGV. The CDR3 contains 17 residues. The CDR3 sequence: CASSFIGAGTGRHEQYF. Complete variable domain (other parts from reference TRBV11-2 and TRBJ2-7): EAGVAQSPRYKIIEKRQSVAFWCNPISGHATLYWYQQILGQGPKLLIQFQNNGVVDDSQLPKDRFSAERLKGVDSTLKIQPAKLEDSAVYLCASSFIGAGTGRHEQYFGPGTRLTVT.

V is TRBV27 and J is TRBJ1-2; TCRdb's D call, TRBD1, is unchecked because there is no DNA. The CDR3 is made up of 16 amino acids. The germline V gene encodes CDR1 MNHEY and CDR2 SMNVEV (reference sequence). Here the CDR3 reads CASSSLWTGPGYGYTF.

This chain connects TRBV21-1 to TRBJ2-1; TCRdb names TRBD1, which stays unverified in the absence of DNA. TRBV21-1 is a pseudogene. The CDR3 totals 16 residues. CDR3 loop: CASSKRGAPGGDEQFF.

The V gene is TRBV6-5, the J gene TRBJ2-1; there is no DNA to check the TCRdb D call of TRBD1. Germline assignment: CDR1 MNHEY and CDR2 SVGAGI. The CDR3 spans 14 residues. The CDR3 sequence: CASSYPGELNEQFF.

V and J are TRBV19 and TRBJ1-5; TCRdb's D call of TRBD1 is untestable without DNA. This CDR3 comprises 16 residues. CDR1 is LNHDA and CDR2 is SQIVND in the germline V gene (reference sequence). Here the CDR3 reads CASSIFGTGNNQPQHF.

The V call is TRBV4-1, the J call TRBJ1-5; TCRdb indicates TRBD1, and absent DNA this call remains unverified. CDR3 length: 14 amino acids. Germline CDR1 reads MGHRA; CDR2 reads YSYEKL. CDR3 protein: CASSQGPAGQPQHF.

The rearrangement uses TRBV11-1 and TRBJ2-6; TCRdb lists TRBD2, though no DNA is available to test this call. Germline assignment: CDR1 SGHAT and CDR2 FQDESV (reference sequence). The CDR3 sequence is 18 residues long. CDR3: CASSSGLPVPLGANVLTF. The full variable domain, in which reference TRBV11-1 and TRBJ2-6 provide the parts outside the CDR3, is EAEVAQSPRYKITEKSQAVAFWCDPISGHATLYWYRQILGQGPELLVQFQDESVVDDSQLPKDRFSAERLKGVDSTLKIQPAELGDSAMYLCASSSGLPVPLGANVLTFGAGSRLTVL.

The J gene is TRBJ2-1, the V gene TRBV20-1; lacking DNA, the TRBD2 call made by TCRdb goes unchecked. Germline loops: CDR1 DFQATT, CDR2 SNEGSKA (reference sequence). CDR3 length: 14 residues. CDR3: CSAADYPSYNEQFF.

The J gene is TRBJ2-2, the V gene TRBV5-3; the TRBD1 assignment by TCRdb is unverifiable without DNA. TRBV5-3 is labeled an ORF, and its function is uncertain. There are 16 residues in the CDR3. This CDR3 is CARSAPRGRNTGELFF.

The rearrangement joins TRBV28 to TRBJ2-3; TCRdb proposes TRBD1, but this gene call is untestable without DNA. CDR1 is MDHEN, CDR2 SYDVKM, per germline. The CDR3 runs to 14 residues. The CDR3 sequence is CASSLWDRVVTQYF.

The J gene is TRBJ2-7, the V gene TRBV7-2; lacking DNA, the TRBD1 call made by TCRdb goes unchecked. Germline V gives CDR1 SGHTA, CDR2 FQGNSA. This CDR3 comprises 15 residues. The CDR3 protein is CASLSRTGSFDEQYF. The entire variable domain, with the rest obtained from reference TRBV7-2 and TRBJ2-7, is as follows: GAGVSQSPSNKVTEKGKDVELRCDPISGHTALYWYRQSLGQGLEFLIYFQGNSAPDKSGLPSDRFSAERTGGSVSTLTIQRTQQEDSAVYLCASLSRTGSFDEQYFGPGTRLTVT.

J is TRBJ2-3 and V is TRBV20-1; checking the TCRdb D call of TRBD2 is not possible without DNA. Germline lookup yields CDR1 DFQATT and CDR2 SNEGSKA (reference sequence). The CDR3 is made up of 15 amino acids. CDR3 sequence reads: CSTETAGGLADTQYF.

This chain joins TRBV6-2 or TRBV6-3 and TRBJ1-2; the TCRdb D gene call, TRBD1, has no DNA to confirm it. Germline loops: CDR1 MNHEY, CDR2 SVGEGT. This CDR3 contains 14 residues. The CDR3 loop reads CASSTDRAYYGYTF.

CDR3 region: CASSYSSDGISGNTIYF. This chain connects TRBV6-5 to TRBJ1-3. This CDR3 spans 17 amino acids. Germline-derived CDR1 and CDR2 are MNHEY and SVGAGI.

The gene calls are TRBV15 and TRBJ2-7; TCRdb proposes TRBD1, but this gene call is untestable without DNA. CDR1 and CDR2 (germline): LNHNV, YYDKDF (reference sequence). The CDR3 runs 16 residues. The CDR3 sequence is CATSRDSGQAAYEQYF.

The V gene is TRBV9, the J gene TRBJ2-5; TCRdb outputs TRBD2, but without DNA this stays unchecked. Per germline, CDR1 SGDLS and CDR2 YYNGEE. The CDR3 has 16 amino acids. This CDR3 is CASSLQGLAVEETQYF.

J is TRBJ2-7 and V is TRBV3-1; with no DNA, the TCRdb D assignment of TRBD1 cannot be verified. This CDR3 region has 14 residues. Germline V lookup: CDR1 LGHDT, CDR2 YNNKEL (reference sequence). CDR3 region: CASSFGTGDHEQYF.

The gene calls are TRBV7-2 and TRBJ2-1. Germline values: CDR1 SGHTA, CDR2 FQGNSA. The CDR3 length is 14 residues. CDR3 protein: CASSLPLSVGEQFF.

This chain links TRBV28 with TRBJ2-5; there is no DNA to check the TCRdb D call of TRBD1. CDR3 length equals 15 residues. Germline loops: CDR1 MDHEN, CDR2 SYDVKM. CDR3 amino acids: CASSLPQGGQETQYF.